The 4 T cell receptor beta chains below were found in one sample sequenced in a study of OX40 agonist ivuxolimab in advanced cancers. Produced via immunoSEQ multiplex PCR; TCRdb's table is partial and in-frame only. The sample has roughly 19,000 clones, approximately 70% seen once; the top ten hold 20% to 25%. The material sequenced was CD4+ or CD8+ T cells sorted from blood, taken in a trial of the OX40 agonist ivuxolimab. The receptors were gathered from an adult with an advanced solid tumor such as melanoma, head and neck, liver or kidney cancer.

The CDR3 reads CASTTPLANPGNTIYF. The CDR3 nucleotides read TGTGCCAGCACGACGCCGCTGGCGAACCCTGGAAACACCATATATTTT. The chain joins TRBV7-9 to TRBJ1-3; D gene unclear. CDR1 is SEHNR and CDR2 is FQNEAQ in the germline V gene (reference sequence). Trimming took off 7 bases at V and 2 bases at J, with 18 bases between the two ends. The CDR3 runs 16 residues.

The chain links TRBV7-2 to TRBJ1-2; a possible D gene is TRBD1 (5 bases). V lost 1 base, J lost 1 base, and 16 bases lay in between. CDR1 SGHTA and CDR2 FQGNSA come from the germline V gene. The CDR3 is 17 residues long. CDR3 DNA sequence: TGTGCCAGCAGCTTAGAAGTTGGGCAGGGCCTTAACTATGGCTACACCTTC. Its protein product is CASSLEVGQGLNYGYTF.

This clone was counted between two and nine times. V and J are TRBV7-2 and TRBJ2-1; D remains unclear. Between the trimmed V and J ends, which lost 0 bases and 3 bases, there was a span of 9 bases. This CDR3 contains 15 residues. CDR1 is SGHTA and CDR2 is FQGNSA in the germline V gene. The CDR3 protein is CASSLASRHYNEQFF. The CDR3 coding sequence is TGTGCCAGCAGCTTAGCTAGCAGACACTACAATGAGCAGTTCTTC.

This chain links TRBV13 with TRBJ2-5, with D tentatively TRBD2 (7 bases). The germline V and J ends were trimmed by 5 bases and 0 bases, with 22 bases remaining between them. Per germline, CDR1 PRHDT and CDR2 FYEKMQ (reference sequence). The CDR3 sequence is 18 residues long. This chain's CDR3 is CASSNRGTRGGHQETQYF. The CDR3 nucleotides read TGTGCCAGCAGCAACCGGGGGACACGCGGGGGCCACCAAGAGACCCAGTACTTC.